The entry that follows covers one T cell receptor (beta chain) sequence. Its antigen is still unknown. These data originate in a study of shared clonotypes between healthy human individuals. Some clones are missing from TCRdb's copy, which holds only in-frame ones; the method was immunoSEQ multiplex PCR. In the table there are 400,000 to 600,000 clones, about 96% of which are singletons. Overall study findings and caveats: A few donors showed sharing of about 4.6% of naive CD4 clonotypes.

The CDR3 has 14 residues. V was clipped by 4 bases and J by 1 base, with 8 bases between them. Germline CDR1 and CDR2: SGHRS and YFSETQ. The genes are TRBV5-1 and TRBJ1-4, with TRBD1 as a possible D gene (5 bases). Sequencing used naive CD4+ T cells sorted from blood. The subset is: CD45RA+ positively selected. The receptor was derived from a woman between 25 and 40 years old in good health. The CDR3 coding sequence is TGCGCCAGCAGCGACGGACAAACTAATGAAAAACTGTTTTTT. This gives the protein CASSDGQTNEKLFF. Together with reference TRBV5-1 and TRBJ1-4, the CDR3 gives the full variable domain: KAGVTQTPRYLIKTRGQQVTLSCSPISGHRSVSWYQQTPGQGLQFLFEYFSETQRNKGNFPGRFSGRQFSNSRSEMNVSTLELGDSALYLCASSDGQTNEKLFFGSGTQLSVL.